The 11 T cell receptor beta chains presented below share a single source sample, sequenced in a study of blood T cell repertoires in COVID-19. Produced via immunoSEQ multiplex PCR; TCRdb's table is partial and in-frame only. Of about 77,000 clones in the sample, about 80% were seen once. Sequences were obtained from peripheral blood. The receptors come from a woman in her 70s with acute or convalescent COVID-19.

The chain is built from TRBV9 and TRBJ1-2; a weak D match, TRBD1 (5 bases). The CDR3 has 15 residues. Trimming stripped 0 bases from V and 8 bases from J, with 17 bases between. Germline loops: CDR1 SGDLS, CDR2 YYNGEE. The DNA for the CDR3 is TGTGCCAGCAGCGTAGCCCCGGGCGCGAAGGGGGGCTACACCTTC. It specifies CASSVAPGAKGGYTF.

The V gene is TRBV4-1, the J gene TRBJ1-6; 8 bases are shared with TRBD1. V lost 1 base, J lost 5 bases, and 10 bases stayed unmatched. Germline CDR1 and CDR2: MGHRA and YSYEKL. This CDR3 is built from 18 residues. CDR3 sequence reads: CASSQVIHRGKDNSPLHF. In nucleotides, the CDR3 is TGCGCCAGCAGCCAAGTAATCCACAGGGGGAAGGATAATTCACCCCTCCACTTT.

This clone was recorded once. The rearrangement links TRBV19 to TRBJ1-4; 9 nucleotides match TRBD1. Germline V lookup: CDR1 LNHDA, CDR2 SQIVND (reference sequence). CDR3 size: 17 residues. J was trimmed by 8 bases and V by 3 bases; bases with no gene match: 13. The CDR3 sequence: CASSIGNFRDRAEKLFF. For the CDR3, the DNA is TGTGCCAGTAGTATCGGGAACTTTCGGGACAGGGCCGAAAAACTGTTTTTT.

V gene TRBV5-4 combines with J gene TRBJ2-1; possibly TRBD1 for D (6 bases). Trimming removed 2 bases at V and 5 bases at J, with 14 bases between. There are 15 residues in the CDR3. Germline V gene sequence: CDR1 SGHNT, CDR2 YYREEE (reference sequence). The CDR3 region has the DNA TGTGCCAGCAGCTTAACAGGGTTTCCTAACAATGAGCAGTTCTTC. Residues: CASSLTGFPNNEQFF. Supplemented by reference TRBV5-4 and TRBJ2-1, the full variable domain reads ETGVTQSPTHLIKTRGQQVTLRCSSQSGHNTVSWYQQALGQGPQFIFQYYREEENGRGNFPPRFSGLQFPNYSSELNVNALELDDSALYLCASSLTGFPNNEQFFGPGTRLTVL.

The V and J genes are TRBV7-8 and TRBJ1-3, with D perhaps TRBD1 (5 bases). The CDR3 runs 16 residues. Trimming shortened V by 1 base and J by 2 bases, and 12 bases separated the two germline ends. Looked up from germline, CDR1 is SGHVS and CDR2 is FQNEAQ. This CDR3 is CASSLGSTAAGNTIYF. In DNA, the CDR3 is TGTGCCAGCAGCTTAGGATCGACAGCCGCTGGAAACACCATATATTTT.

The chain links TRBV9 to TRBJ2-5; 7 bases are shared with TRBD1. CDR1 and CDR2 (germline): SGDLS, YYNGEE. V trimming: 7 bases; J trimming: 7 bases; junction bases outside the gene matches: 13. The CDR3 extends over 14 amino acids. CDR3 sequence reads: CASQRQGDSGTQYF. CDR3 DNA sequence: TGTGCCAGCCAAAGACAGGGCGATTCGGGGACCCAGTACTTC.

The V gene is TRBV12-3 or TRBV12-4, the J gene TRBJ2-7; maybe TRBD1 (5 bases). CDR3 length equals 12 residues. V shed 6 bases and J shed 5 bases, with 11 bases lying between them. Here the CDR3 DNA reads TGTGCCAGCAGCACTGACAGCCACGAGCAGTACTTC. It yields the protein CASSTDSHEQYF.

The chain has TRBV27 and TRBJ2-1; possibly TRBD2 for D (5 bases). CDR1 MNHEY and CDR2 SMNVEV come from the germline V gene (reference sequence). This CDR3 has 14 residues. Trimming removed 5 bases at V and 0 bases at J, with 8 bases between. The CDR3 sequence is CASSDGLSYNEQFF. CDR3 nucleotide sequence: TGTGCCAGCAGTGATGGACTCTCCTACAATGAGCAGTTCTTC.

This chain joins TRBV6-6 and TRBJ1-6; TRBD1 might be the D (5 bases). CDR1 and CDR2 (germline): MNHNY, SVGAGI (reference sequence). This CDR3 spans 15 amino acids. Between the trimmed V and J ends, which lost 7 bases and 10 bases, there was a span of 20 bases. The DNA for the CDR3 is TGTGCCAGCACCCTAAAGCCAGGGTCGAGGTCACCCCTCCACTTT. It codes for CASTLKPGSRSPLHF.

The chain has TRBV7-9 and TRBJ2-1; no reliable D call. CDR1 is SEHNR and CDR2 is FQNEAQ in the germline V gene (reference sequence). V dropped 6 bases and J dropped 6 bases, with 9 bases sitting between them. The CDR3 has 12 amino acids. The CDR3, as DNA: TGTGCCAGCAGGGCTGATGTCAATGAGCAGTTCTTC. This codes for CASRADVNEQFF. The full variable domain, its missing parts supplied by reference TRBV7-9 and TRBJ2-1, is DTGVSQNPRHKITKRGQNVTFRCDPISEHNRLYWYRQTLGQGPEFLTYFQNEAQLEKSRLLSDRFSAERPKGSFSTLEIQRTEQGDSAMYLCASRADVNEQFFGPGTRLTVL.

This chain joins TRBV9 and TRBJ1-5, with 9 bases that match TRBD1. CDR1 and CDR2 (germline): SGDLS, YYNGEE. Trimming removed 4 bases from V and 5 bases from J; junction bases left unmatched: 10. This CDR3 has 16 amino acids. The CDR3 DNA reads as TGTGCCAGCAGCCAAGGGGACAGGGTCTGGGATCAGCCCCAGCATTTT. Amino acid sequence: CASSQGDRVWDQPQHF.